The clone carrying this T cell receptor beta chain occurred once. Its antigen remains unknown. Sequencing used immunoSEQ multiplex PCR; TCRdb keeps in-frame clones, though not all of them. In the table there are roughly 60,000 clones, roughly 89% of which are singletons. This entry comes from a study of OX40 agonist ivuxolimab in advanced cancers. Overall study context: Every 2 weeks, ivuxolimab was infused into the patients intravenously at between 0.01 and 10 mg/kg. Overall study results and limits: Averaging showed that CD8+ T cells had more expanded clones than CD4+ did.

Germline V CDR1 and CDR2: SGHAT, FQNNGV. The V and J ends lost 2 bases and 3 bases respectively, with 7 bases between them. CDR3 size: 13 residues. V and J are TRBV11-2 and TRBJ2-5; D unclear. Here the sequenced sample was CD4+ or CD8+ T cells sorted from blood, taken in a trial of the OX40 agonist ivuxolimab. This clonotype originated in an adult with an advanced solid tumor such as melanoma, head and neck, liver or kidney cancer. Written as DNA, the CDR3 is TGTGCCAGCAGCTTATTGGTCGAAGAGACCCAGTACTTC. This translates into CASSLLVEETQYF.